This TCR beta chain was found in a study of T cell changes during pregnancy in multiple sclerosis. Sequencing was performed with immunoSEQ multiplex PCR; in TCRdb, only in-frame clones are kept and a portion is missing. The table shows about 40,000 clones, with approximately 91% occurring only once. CDR1 is SQVTM, CDR2 ANQGSEA, per germline. The CDR3 has 13 amino acids. The ends were cut back, 7 bases at V and 2 bases at J, with 15 bases in the middle. This chain connects TRBV29-1 to TRBJ2-7, with D unresolved. The TCR comes from a female donor with multiple sclerosis, enrolled in a pregnancy study. The sequenced sample consisted of PBMCs (not recorded whether the cells were cultured). The CDR3 spells CSARSDVTYEQYF. DNA for the CDR3: TGCAGCGCCCGCAGCGACGTGACCTACGAGCAGTACTTC.